These 26 T cell receptor beta chains came from one sample sequenced in a study of shared clonotypes between healthy human individuals. Terminally differentiated effector memory CD45RA+ cells were excluded by CCR7 positive selection of CD45RO-negative cells. Measured with immunoSEQ multiplex PCR; TCRdb has only the in-frame clones, and not every one. This sample has around 640,000 clones, with 96% found just once. Material: naive CD8+ T cells sorted from blood. The receptors stem from a woman in her thirties in good health.

V usage is TRBV13 and J usage is TRBJ2-4, with 8 bases lining up with TRBD2. The CDR3 is 15 residues long. CDR1 is PRHDT, CDR2 FYEKMQ, per germline (reference sequence). The ends lost 5 bases at V and 4 bases at J; junction bases unmatched: 7. The CDR3 nucleotides read TGTGCCAGCAGCCGGACCCGCGGGGGGAAAAACATTCAGTACTTC. It specifies CASSRTRGGKNIQYF.

This chain connects TRBV27 to TRBJ2-1; the D is unclear. The CDR3 is 10 residues long. V shed 10 bases and J shed 5 bases, with 6 bases lying between them. Germline CDR1 reads MNHEY; CDR2 reads SMNVEV (reference sequence). This CDR3 reads CATGNNEQFF. The CDR3 bases are TGTGCCACCGGTAACAATGAGCAGTTCTTC.

The rearrangement links TRBV28 to TRBJ2-6; TRBD1 or TRBD2 may be the D gene (5 bases each). V was pared by 8 bases and J by 2 bases, with 13 bases between. Per the germline V gene, CDR1 is MDHEN and CDR2 is SYDVKM. This CDR3 spans 15 amino acids. The CDR3 sequence: CASRDGLAGANVLTF. Written as DNA, the CDR3 is TGTGCCAGCCGGGACGGTTTAGCTGGGGCCAACGTCCTGACTTTC.

The genes are TRBV28 and TRBJ2-7; the D gene is possibly TRBD1 (6 bases). Germline V lookup: CDR1 MDHEN, CDR2 SYDVKM. Trimming removed 3 bases from V and 2 bases from J, with 26 bases in between. The CDR3 has 19 residues. The CDR3 DNA is TGTGCCAGCAGTTTGTCTAAAGTGGGGGCCGGCAGCATTACCTACGAGCAGTACTTC. Translation gives CASSLSKVGAGSITYEQYF.

This clone occurred once. The V gene is TRBV4-2, the J gene TRBJ2-5; 9 bases line up with TRBD1. The V and J ends lost 5 bases and 2 bases, in that order; junction bases with no gene match: 6. Germline CDR1 LGHNA, CDR2 YNFKEQ. The CDR3 has 15 residues. The CDR3 here is CASSSDRGYQETQYF. CDR3 sequence (DNA): TGTGCCAGCAGCAGTGACAGGGGGTATCAAGAGACCCAGTACTTC.

This chain connects TRBV7-9 to TRBJ2-2; D might be TRBD1 (6 bases). The CDR3 is 12 residues long. The V gene lost 9 bases and the J gene lost 5 bases, with 10 bases spanning the gap. Germline V lookup: CDR1 SEHNR, CDR2 FQNEAQ (reference sequence). The CDR3, as DNA: TGTGCCAGTCTCAGGGGAACCGGGGAGCTGTTTTTT. It codes for CASLRGTGELFF. The complete variable domain, with remaining parts taken from reference TRBV7-9 and TRBJ2-2, reads DTGVSQNPRHKITKRGQNVTFRCDPISEHNRLYWYRQTLGQGPEFLTYFQNEAQLEKSRLLSDRFSAERPKGSFSTLEIQRTEQGDSAMYLCASLRGTGELFFGEGSRLTVL.

The chain carries TRBV7-9 and TRBJ2-1; D is unclear. Per germline, CDR1 SEHNR and CDR2 FQNEAQ (reference sequence). Trimming removed 1 base at V and 4 bases at J, with 11 bases between. The CDR3 sequence is 15 residues long. CDR3 amino acids: CASSLVRLPYNEQFF. In DNA form, the CDR3 reads TGTGCCAGCAGCTTAGTGCGACTGCCGTACAATGAGCAGTTCTTC.

Here the CDR3 reads CATSKGLLIINEQFF. CDR3 DNA: TGTGCCACCAGCAAGGGCTTACTTATTATCAATGAGCAGTTCTTC. The rearrangement uses TRBV15 and TRBJ2-1; the D is unclear. Germline CDR1 reads LNHNV; CDR2 reads YYDKDF (reference sequence). This CDR3 contains 15 residues. V was trimmed by 4 bases and J by 6 bases, leaving 16 bases between them.

The J gene is TRBJ2-1, the V gene TRBV9, with 9 bases matching TRBD2. J was trimmed by 5 bases and V by 5 bases; bases with no gene match: 5. The CDR3 totals 14 residues. Germline V lookup: CDR1 SGDLS, CDR2 YYNGEE. Here the CDR3 reads CASSSPSGDNEQFF. CDR3 DNA: TGTGCCAGCAGTTCTCCTAGCGGGGACAATGAGCAGTTCTTC.

This chain uses TRBV28 with TRBJ1-1; D possibly corresponds to TRBD1 (5 bases). V was shortened by 6 bases and J by 6 bases, with 11 bases between the two germline ends. Germline lookup yields CDR1 MDHEN and CDR2 SYDVKM. The CDR3 runs to 12 residues. As DNA, the CDR3 is TGTGCCAGCAGAACGACAGTGTCTGAAGCTTTCTTT. Protein: CASRTTVSEAFF.

The chain joins TRBV19 to TRBJ2-2, with D possibly matching TRBD2 (6 bases). The CDR3 contains 13 residues. Germline loops: CDR1 LNHDA, CDR2 SQIVND (reference sequence). Deletions cut 8 bases from V and 3 bases from J, with 10 bases between. The DNA of the CDR3 is TGTGCCAGTTCGGCGGGATACACCGGGGAGCTGTTTTTT. It translates to CASSAGYTGELFF.

This chain connects TRBV7-9 to TRBJ2-7, with TRBD2 as a possible D gene (6 bases). V lost 5 bases, J lost 2 bases, and 7 bases lay in between. The CDR3 totals 12 residues. Germline V CDR1 and CDR2: SEHNR, FQNEAQ (reference sequence). The CDR3: CASSRGTYEQYF. CDR3 coding DNA: TGTGCCAGCAGCCGGGGGACCTACGAGCAGTACTTC. Drawing the rest from reference TRBV7-9 and TRBJ2-7, the complete variable domain is DTGVSQNPRHKITKRGQNVTFRCDPISEHNRLYWYRQTLGQGPEFLTYFQNEAQLEKSRLLSDRFSAERPKGSFSTLEIQRTEQGDSAMYLCASSRGTYEQYFGPGTRLTVT.

As concerns this clone: Other DNA sequences in the sample encode the same CDR3. CDR3 region: CASSQGTGSYGYTF. The CDR3 bases are TGCGCCAGCAGCCAAGGGACAGGGAGCTATGGCTACACCTTC. The chain couples TRBV4-1 to TRBJ1-2, with 8 nucleotides matching TRBD1. CDR3 length: 14 residues. Trimming took 1 base from V and 4 from J; bases not matched to a gene: 2. Germline assignment: CDR1 MGHRA and CDR2 YSYEKL.

This chain uses TRBV18 with TRBJ1-5; TRBD1 might be the D (6 bases). CDR3 length equals 16 residues. Germline lookup yields CDR1 KGHSH and CDR2 LQKENI. Trimming shortened V by 2 bases and J by 7 bases, and 18 bases separated the two germline ends. CDR3 amino acids: CASSPSQTGISQPQHF. The CDR3 DNA reads TGTGCCAGCTCACCATCTCAGACAGGAATTAGCCAGCCCCAGCATTTT.

The chain employs TRBV2 and TRBJ2-7; tentative D call: TRBD2 (6 bases). Per the germline V gene, CDR1 is SNHLY and CDR2 is FYNNEI. V was clipped by 5 bases and J by 0 bases, with 14 bases between them. This CDR3 has 15 residues. The DNA for the CDR3 is TGTGCCAGCAGTCAAGAGCGGGCCTACTCCTACGAGCAGTACTTC. It specifies CASSQERAYSYEQYF. Full variable domain (remainder filled in from reference TRBV2 and TRBJ2-7): EPEVTQTPSHQVTQMGQEVILRCVPISNHLYFYWYRQILGQKVEFLVSFYNNEISEKSEIFDDQFSVERPDGSNFTLKIRSTKLEDSAMYFCASSQERAYSYEQYFGPGTRLTVT.

V usage is TRBV29-1 and J usage is TRBJ2-5; D perhaps matches TRBD1 (5 bases). The J call may be wrong; the DNA end is better matched by TRBJ2-7. There are 13 residues in the CDR3. Germline values: CDR1 SQVTM, CDR2 ANQGSEA. This chain's CDR3 is CSVESGITYEQYF. CDR3 coding DNA: TGCAGCGTTGAATCAGGGATTACCTACGAGCAGTACTTC.

The V and J genes are TRBV28 and TRBJ2-3; D possibly corresponds to TRBD2 (6 bases). Germline V lookup: CDR1 MDHEN, CDR2 SYDVKM. This CDR3 spans 12 amino acids. Trimming stripped 6 bases from V and 4 bases from J, with 8 bases between. CDR3 sequence reads: CASRTRPDTQYF. CDR3 DNA sequence: TGTGCCAGCAGGACTAGACCAGATACGCAGTATTTT.

The chain has TRBV10-2 and TRBJ2-3; 7 bases line up with TRBD2. V shed 2 bases, J shed 0 bases, and the junction held 11 bases outside the gene matches. CDR1 is WSHSY, CDR2 SAAADI, per germline. The CDR3 is made up of 18 amino acids. This CDR3 is CASSETSATISSTDTQYF. CDR3 nucleotide sequence: TGCGCCAGCAGTGAGACTAGCGCCACAATATCTAGCACAGATACGCAGTATTTT.

This chain links TRBV4-2 with TRBJ2-1, with TRBD2 matching 10 bases. Germline CDR1 reads LGHNA; CDR2 reads YNFKEQ. The CDR3 has 17 amino acids. After removal of 0 bases from V and 9 bases from J, the junction contained 11 bases not matched to a gene. The CDR3 sequence is CASSQEGASGRVIEQFF. For the CDR3, the DNA is TGTGCCAGCAGCCAAGAGGGGGCTAGCGGGAGAGTTATTGAGCAGTTCTTC.

The chain is built from TRBV29-1 and TRBJ2-3; 8 bases match TRBD2. V dropped 7 bases and J dropped 1; count of bases not matched to a gene: 7. CDR1 SQVTM and CDR2 ANQGSEA come from the germline V gene. The CDR3 extends over 14 amino acids. The CDR3 bases are TGCAGCGCCGTTCCAGCGGGAGGCACAGATACGCAGTATTTT. It is translated as CSAVPAGGTDTQYF.

On this clone itself: Other DNA sequences from this sample encode an identical CDR3 as well. The chain recombines TRBV28 with TRBJ2-3; 9 bases map to TRBD1. J lost 4 bases, V lost 5 bases, and 4 bases had no gene match. There are 14 residues in the CDR3. The germline CDR1 and CDR2 sequences are MDHEN and SYDVKM. The DNA of the CDR3 is TGTGCCAGCAGTCCGGGACAGGGTGCAGATACGCAGTATTTT. It codes for CASSPGQGADTQYF. The complete variable domain, with remaining parts taken from reference TRBV28 and TRBJ2-3, reads DVKVTQSSRYLVKRTGEKVFLECVQDMDHENMFWYRQDPGLGLRLIYFSYDVKMKEKGDIPEGYSVSREKKERFSLILESASTNQTSMYLCASSPGQGADTQYFGPGTRLTVL.

The chain employs TRBV7-9 and TRBJ2-1; D gene uncertain. Trimming shortened V by 3 bases and J by 7 bases, and 10 bases separated the two germline ends. The CDR3 is made up of 13 amino acids. Germline V gene lookup returns CDR1 SEHNR and CDR2 FQNEAQ (reference sequence). This chain's CDR3 is CASSFQSQNEQFF. The CDR3 DNA reads as TGTGCCAGCAGCTTTCAGAGCCAGAATGAGCAGTTCTTC.

The V gene is TRBV5-4, the J gene TRBJ1-2; no clear D. The germline V gene encodes CDR1 SGHNT and CDR2 YYREEE (reference sequence). The length of the CDR3 is 15 residues. V shed 9 bases and J shed 1 base, with 19 bases lying between them. The CDR3 DNA follows: TGTGCCATCACAACCTCGGGAACGATTAACTATGGCTACACCTTC. It is translated as CAITTSGTINYGYTF.

This rearrangement joins TRBV7-9 to TRBJ2-7; TRBD2 matches 7 bases. The germline gives CDR1 SEHNR, CDR2 FQNEAQ (reference sequence). V was clipped by 2 bases and J by 7 bases; unmatched bases: 11. This CDR3 contains 15 residues. The CDR3 loop is CASSLFGGGSGEQYF. CDR3 bases: TGTGCCAGCAGCTTATTTGGCGGCGGGAGTGGAGAGCAGTACTTC.

This chain joins TRBV4-2 and TRBJ2-1; 7 bases agree with TRBD2. Germline assignment: CDR1 LGHNA and CDR2 YNFKEQ. The CDR3 is 15 residues long. The V segment lost 0 bases and the J segment 10 bases; nucleotides outside the gene matches: 9. CDR3 in DNA: TGTGCCAGCAGCCAAGAAATAGCGGGCCTCTCCGAGCAGTTCTTC. Its translation: CASSQEIAGLSEQFF.

The chain links TRBV25-1 to TRBJ1-1; D uncertain. The CDR3 sequence is 13 residues long. Germline CDR1 is MGHDK and CDR2 is SYGVNS. Between the trimmed V and J ends, which lost 6 bases and 0 bases, there was a span of 8 bases. CDR3 loop: CASSATVNTEAFF. The CDR3 DNA reads TGTGCCAGCAGCGCAACAGTGAACACTGAAGCTTTCTTT.